This entry lists 26 T cell receptor beta chains sequenced from one sample in a study of radiotherapy plus CTLA-4 blockade in lung cancer. Profiling relied on immunoSEQ multiplex PCR, and the TCRdb table lists in-frame clones only, not all of them. The repertoire holds some 30,000 clones, with roughly four fifths as singletons. The sequencing here drew on peripheral blood, taken from a patient treated with radiotherapy plus ipilimumab. These receptors came from a human donor with non-small cell lung cancer that progressed on radiotherapy plus ipilimumab.

In this sample, this clone turned up a few times. The chain recombines TRBV2 with TRBJ2-3; 9 bases are a match to TRBD2. CDR3 length equals 16 residues. CDR1 SNHLY and CDR2 FYNNEI come from the germline V gene. Germline trimming cut 2 bases from V and 6 bases from J; bases unmatched to any gene: 9. The CDR3 nucleotides read TGTGCCAGCAGTGAATCGGGCGGGGGGGGGCTCGATACGCAGTATTTT. This translates into CASSESGGGGLDTQYF.

The gene calls are TRBV5-4 and TRBJ2-3, with TRBD2 matching 8 bases. Germline assignment: CDR1 SGHNT and CDR2 YYREEE (reference sequence). With V trimmed by 1 base and J by 2 bases, 9 bases remained unmatched. The CDR3 is made up of 17 amino acids. The CDR3 loop is CASSLNFGGGHTDTQYF. The DNA of the CDR3 is TGTGCCAGCAGCTTGAATTTCGGGGGGGGCCACACAGATACGCAGTATTTT.

The chain carries TRBV27 and TRBJ2-3, with 8 bases lining up with TRBD1. The CDR3 spans 15 residues. The V gene end was trimmed by 4 bases and the J gene end by 2 bases; junction bases not matched to a gene: 5. Germline-derived CDR1 and CDR2 are MNHEY and SMNVEV (reference sequence). CDR3 sequence reads: CASSSWTGPTDTQYF. CDR3 bases: TGTGCCAGCAGTTCGTGGACAGGGCCCACAGATACGCAGTATTTT.

The chain recombines TRBV27 with TRBJ1-1; 11 positions agree with TRBD1. The trim removed 2 bases at V and 8 bases at J, leaving 10 bases unmatched. The germline gives CDR1 MNHEY, CDR2 SMNVEV (reference sequence). This CDR3 has 16 residues. The CDR3 nucleotides read TGTGCCAGCAGTTTAATTGGACAGGGGGCGGGAAGGGAAGCTTTCTTT. It codes for CASSLIGQGAGREAFF.

The V and J genes are TRBV5-4 and TRBJ2-2, with 7 bases matching TRBD2. The germline CDR1 and CDR2 sequences are SGHNT and YYREEE (reference sequence). CDR3 length equals 17 residues. With V trimmed by 2 bases and J by 2 bases, 9 bases remained unmatched. In nucleotides, the CDR3 is TGTGCCAGCAGCTTTTTCCACGGCGGGGGAAACACCGGGGAGCTGTTTTTT. Protein sequence: CASSFFHGGGNTGELFF.

This chain joins TRBV19 and TRBJ1-2, with unresolved D. This CDR3 is built from 12 residues. V was pared by 6 bases and J by 3 bases, with 8 bases between. Germline loops: CDR1 LNHDA, CDR2 SQIVND (reference sequence). The CDR3 here is CASRPLHYGYTF. CDR3 coding DNA: TGTGCCAGTAGACCCCTACACTATGGCTACACCTTC.

This clone was recorded once. The V and J genes are TRBV19 and TRBJ1-5; 9 nucleotides agree with TRBD1. The V gene end was trimmed by 6 bases and the J gene end by 4 bases; junction bases not matched to a gene: 7. Germline V lookup: CDR1 LNHDA, CDR2 SQIVND (reference sequence). The CDR3 totals 15 residues. Written as DNA, the CDR3 is TGTGCCAGTAGGTATATCGGGACAGGGAATCAGCCCCAGCATTTT. It translates to CASRYIGTGNQPQHF.

This chain links TRBV15 with TRBJ2-5; 7 nucleotides agree with TRBD1. With 0 bases clipped from V and 5 bases from J, the junction kept 6 bases outside the gene matches. The CDR3 is 15 residues long. Germline CDR1 and CDR2: LNHNV and YYDKDF (reference sequence). CDR3 DNA: TGTGCCACCAGCAGAGACGACAGGGCCAGCGAGACCCAGTACTTC. Translation: CATSRDDRASETQYF.

The chain carries TRBV4-2 and TRBJ2-1; D is possibly TRBD2 (5 bases). The V end was cut by 3 bases, the J end by 3 bases, with 15 bases between. The CDR3 runs 16 residues. From germline, CDR1 is LGHNA and CDR2 YNFKEQ. CDR3: CASSQGEGMGYNEQFF. CDR3 bases: TGTGCCAGCAGCCAGGGAGAGGGTATGGGCTACAATGAGCAGTTCTTC.

This chain links TRBV6-1 with TRBJ1-2; TRBD1 agrees at 8 bases. After removal of 0 bases from V and 4 bases from J, the junction contained 4 bases not matched to a gene. Germline lookup yields CDR1 MNHNS and CDR2 SASEGT. The CDR3 has 15 amino acids. CDR3 amino acids: CASSEARTGIYGYTF. Here the CDR3 DNA reads TGTGCCAGCAGTGAAGCGAGGACAGGGATCTATGGCTACACCTTC.

The rearrangement joins TRBV9 to TRBJ1-3; TRBD1 matches 8 bases. The ends lost 3 bases at V and 0 bases at J; junction bases unmatched: 2. CDR3 length equals 15 residues. The germline CDR1 and CDR2 sequences are SGDLS and YYNGEE. The CDR3 region is CASSGTGGSGNTIYF. The CDR3 region has the DNA TGTGCCAGCAGCGGTACAGGGGGCTCTGGAAACACCATATATTTT.

V is TRBV18 and J is TRBJ2-3, with 12 bases matching TRBD2. This CDR3 has 16 residues. CDR1 and CDR2 (germline): KGHSH, LQKENI. The J segment lost 2 bases and the V segment lost 1 base, leaving 1 base of the junction unmatched. Here the CDR3 DNA reads TGTGCCAGCTCACCACGACTAGCGGGGGCCACAGATACGCAGTATTTT. Protein: CASSPRLAGATDTQYF. Combining the CDR3 with reference TRBV18 and TRBJ2-3 gives the whole variable domain NAGVMQNPRHLVRRRGQEARLRCSPMKGHSHVYWYRQLPEEGLKFMVYLQKENIIDESGMPKERFSAEFPKEGPSILRIQQVVRGDSAAYFCASSPRLAGATDTQYFGPGTRLTVL.

The chain uses TRBV5-1 and TRBJ2-5; 13 bases are a match to TRBD2. The CDR3 covers 16 residues. CDR1 and CDR2 from the germline V gene are SGHRS and YFSETQ. The trim removed 4 bases at V and 2 bases at J, leaving 5 bases unmatched. The CDR3 reads CASSLGLAGEQETQYF. CDR3 DNA: TGCGCCAGCAGCCTAGGACTAGCGGGGGAACAAGAGACCCAGTACTTC.

This clone came up once. The chain carries TRBV6-5 and TRBJ2-7; 7 nucleotides agree with TRBD2. The CDR3 has 14 residues. Germline loops: CDR1 MNHEY, CDR2 SVGAGI. Trimming removed 6 bases from V and 6 bases from J; junction bases left unmatched: 11. The chain's CDR3 is CASSGLVGASEQYF. The CDR3 DNA sequence: TGTGCCAGCAGCGGACTAGTCGGGGCTTCCGAGCAGTACTTC.

The V and J genes are TRBV5-6 and TRBJ2-1, with 10 nucleotides matching TRBD2. The CDR3 totals 14 residues. The germline gives CDR1 SGHDT, CDR2 YYEEEE. The trim removed 0 bases at V and 10 bases at J, leaving 4 bases unmatched. As DNA, the CDR3 is TGTGCCAGCAGCTTGGAACTAGCGGGGTGGGAGCAGTTCTTC. This sequence encodes CASSLELAGWEQFF.

The DNA for the CDR3 is TGTGCCAGCTCACCGGGACAGGGATACGGCTACACCTTC. The encoded protein is CASSPGQGYGYTF. The rearrangement links TRBV18 to TRBJ1-2; the match to TRBD1 covers 9 bases. The CDR3 has 13 amino acids. With 3 bases clipped from V and 8 bases from J, the junction kept 4 bases outside the gene matches. Germline V CDR1 and CDR2: KGHSH, LQKENI.

The chain joins TRBV7-2 to TRBJ1-2, with D possibly being TRBD1 (5 bases). CDR3 size: 14 residues. V gave up 3 bases and J gave up 1 base, with 9 bases separating them. CDR1 is SGHTA and CDR2 is FQGNSA in the germline V gene. The CDR3 DNA follows: TGTGCCAGCAGCTTGGGGGGTAGTAACTATGGCTACACCTTC. Encoded protein: CASSLGGSNYGYTF.

This chain joins TRBV7-9 and TRBJ2-3; 9 nucleotides align to TRBD1. In germline, CDR1 is SEHNR, CDR2 FQNEAQ (reference sequence). CDR3 length equals 16 residues. After removal of 0 bases from V and 3 bases from J, the junction contained 4 bases not matched to a gene. CDR3 in DNA: TGTGCCAGCAGCTTAGCGACGGGACAGGGTACAGATACGCAGTATTTT. Its protein is CASSLATGQGTDTQYF.

This chain links TRBV6-6 with TRBJ1-1; D remains ambiguous. The CDR3 covers 14 residues. Trimming stripped 5 bases from V and 4 bases from J, with 14 bases between. CDR1 and CDR2 from the germline V gene are MNHNY and SVGAGI (reference sequence). CDR3 sequence (DNA): TGTGCCAGCAGTGACCTAACAGTTGCCACTGAAGCTTTCTTT. Its protein product is CASSDLTVATEAFF.

This chain uses TRBV7-2 with TRBJ2-7; 8 nucleotides agree with TRBD1. The CDR3 has 14 amino acids. CDR1 and CDR2 from the germline V gene are SGHTA and FQGNSA. V trimming: 8 bases; J trimming: 6 bases; junction bases outside the gene matches: 12. CDR3 DNA: TGTGCCAGCGGGAAAGGACAGGGAGTAGGCGAGCAGTACTTC. Protein product: CASGKGQGVGEQYF.

The chain is built from TRBV5-5 and TRBJ2-5, with 10 bases lining up with TRBD1. The CDR3 is 14 residues long. Per the germline V gene, CDR1 is SGHKS and CDR2 is YYEKEE (reference sequence). V gave up 3 bases and J gave up 2 bases; unmatched junction bases: 1. CDR3 loop: CASSWGQGQETQYF. The CDR3 coding sequence is TGTGCCAGCAGCTGGGGACAGGGGCAAGAGACCCAGTACTTC. Based on the CDR3 plus reference TRBV5-5 and TRBJ2-5, the full variable domain is DAGVTQSPTHLIKTRGQQVTLRCSPISGHKSVSWYQQVLGQGPQFIFQYYEKEERGRGNFPDRFSARQFPNYSSELNVNALLLGDSALYLCASSWGQGQETQYFGPGTRLLVL.

This clone was found once. V and J are TRBV14 and TRBJ2-3; 11 positions match TRBD2. V shed 1 base and J 5 bases; nucleotides not matched to a gene: 5. CDR3 length equals 16 residues. Germline V gene sequence: CDR1 SGHDN, CDR2 FVKESK. CDR3 in DNA: TGTGCCAGCAGCCAAGTAGCGGGGGGGCCCAGAGATACGCAGTATTTT. It is translated as CASSQVAGGPRDTQYF.

The chain employs TRBV4-1 and TRBJ1-2; no definite D call. The CDR3 has 15 amino acids. V shed 0 bases and J shed 3 bases, with 11 bases lying between them. Germline V gene lookup returns CDR1 MGHRA and CDR2 YSYEKL. The CDR3 region has the DNA TGCGCCAGCAGCCAAGATCACAGATTCTACTATGGCTACACCTTC. It is translated as CASSQDHRFYYGYTF.

To note about this clone: In the same sample, other DNA sequences code for this CDR3. The chain recombines TRBV5-6 with TRBJ1-1, with no clear D. V lost 4 bases to trimming and J lost 1 base, with 8 bases between them. Per germline, CDR1 SGHDT and CDR2 YYEEEE. The CDR3 is made up of 13 amino acids. CDR3 sequence: CASSNTGNTEAFF. In nucleotides, the CDR3 is TGTGCCAGCAGCAATACGGGGAACACTGAAGCTTTCTTT.

The chain links TRBV6-5 to TRBJ2-1, with 7 nucleotides matching TRBD2. Germline V CDR1 and CDR2: MNHEY, SVGAGI. CDR3 length: 14 amino acids. V trimming: 3 bases; J trimming: 5 bases; junction bases outside the gene matches: 4. CDR3 coding DNA: TGTGCCAGCAGTTATGGCGGGGGTGACAATGAGCAGTTCTTC. Protein: CASSYGGGDNEQFF.

The rearrangement joins TRBV21-1 to TRBJ2-7; the D call in the table, TRBD1, was not verified against the DNA. TRBV21-1 is a pseudogene locus. The CDR3 extends over 14 amino acids. Here the CDR3 DNA reads TGTGCCAGCAGCAAAGGTTACAGGCCCTACGAGCAGTACTTC. Residues: CASSKGYRPYEQYF.